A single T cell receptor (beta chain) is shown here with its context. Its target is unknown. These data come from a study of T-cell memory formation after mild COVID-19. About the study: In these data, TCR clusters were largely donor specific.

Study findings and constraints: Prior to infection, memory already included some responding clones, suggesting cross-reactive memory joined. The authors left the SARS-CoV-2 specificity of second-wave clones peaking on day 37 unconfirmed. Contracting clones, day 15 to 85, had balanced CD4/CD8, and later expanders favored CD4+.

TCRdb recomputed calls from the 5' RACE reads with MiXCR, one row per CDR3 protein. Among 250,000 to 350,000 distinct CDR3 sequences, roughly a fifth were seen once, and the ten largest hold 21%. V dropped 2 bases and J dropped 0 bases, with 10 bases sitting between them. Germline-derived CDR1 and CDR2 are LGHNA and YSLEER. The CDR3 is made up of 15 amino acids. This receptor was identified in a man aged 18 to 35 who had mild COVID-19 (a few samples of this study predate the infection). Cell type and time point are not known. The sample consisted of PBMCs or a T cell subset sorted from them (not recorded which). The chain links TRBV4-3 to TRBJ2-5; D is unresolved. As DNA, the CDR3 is TGCGCCAGCAGCCAATCAATGGGATACCAAGAGACCCAGTACTTC. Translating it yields CASSQSMGYQETQYF.